The subject of this entry is one T cell receptor (beta chain). PCR was performed a second time for 7 to 11 cycles using a sample-barcoded 5' primer and a J-beta primer mix. From each sample, at least 3 million paired-end reads containing CDR3 were obtained. MiXCR was run by TCRdb on the 5' RACE reads, yielding one entry per CDR3 protein. The table records some 560,000 distinct CDR3 sequences, 25% to 35% of them present only once. This record comes from a study of blood T cells in healthy people across ages. The overall study: Researchers report that template switching captured about one barcoded beta molecule per two T cells.

The CDR3 contains 14 residues. V was pared by 5 bases and J by 7 bases, with 18 bases between. The germline gives CDR1 SQVTM, CDR2 ANQGSEA. PBMCs, at least 6.5 million per sample, were isolated. This sample also belongs to another study, concerning T cells of mothers and their children. That source notes: RNA was extracted, and all of it went into cDNA synthesis at around 1.4 ug per 15 ul.

The origin of this receptor is a boy aged 2 to 9 in good health. The chain uses TRBV29-1 and TRBJ2-1, with a tentative D call TRBD2 (7 bases). The material sequenced was blood. The CDR3 reads CSVMTGGQGNEQFF. The CDR3 DNA reads TGCAGCGTTATGACGGGAGGCCAGGGGAATGAGCAGTTCTTC.